The 30 T cell receptor beta chains below all came from one sample that was sequenced in a study of T cell changes during pregnancy in multiple sclerosis. Sequencing was performed with immunoSEQ multiplex PCR; in TCRdb, only in-frame clones are kept and a portion is missing. The table has about 62,000 clones, roughly nine tenths seen once; the top ten hold roughly 2.5%. This specimen was peripheral blood, taken in the first trimester of pregnancy. The receptors stem from a female donor with multiple sclerosis, enrolled in a pregnancy study.

V gene TRBV7-3 combines with J gene TRBJ2-5; D uncertain. CDR3 size: 13 residues. V was shortened by 2 bases and J by 5 bases, with 9 bases between the two germline ends. Germline V gene data show CDR1 as SGHTA and CDR2 as FQGTGA. The CDR3 DNA follows: TGTGCCAGCAGCTTAGCCTCGCAGGAGACCCAGTACTTC. Amino acid sequence: CASSLASQETQYF.

V gene TRBV5-6 combines with J gene TRBJ1-5, with a weak D call TRBD1 (6 bases). Between the trimmed V and J ends, which lost 4 bases and 3 bases, there was a span of 20 bases. This CDR3 is built from 17 residues. Germline V gene lookup returns CDR1 SGHDT and CDR2 YYEEEE. The DNA of the CDR3 is TGTGCCAGCAGCCTGGCGGGGGGGGGCCTTCTCAATCAGCCCCAGCATTTT. Protein: CASSLAGGGLLNQPQHF.

This clone was recorded many times. The chain has TRBV19 and TRBJ2-1; 9 positions match TRBD2. Per the germline V gene, CDR1 is LNHDA and CDR2 is SQIVND (reference sequence). The CDR3 has 15 amino acids. The ends lost 4 bases at V and 4 bases at J; junction bases unmatched: 5. CDR3 residues: CASSKTSGDYNEQFF. The CDR3 DNA is TGTGCCAGTAGTAAGACTAGCGGTGATTACAATGAGCAGTTCTTC.

This chain uses TRBV29-1 with TRBJ1-2; TRBD1 aligns across 7 bases. Germline CDR1 SQVTM, CDR2 ANQGSEA. With V trimmed by 6 bases and J by 0 bases, 4 bases remained unmatched. There are 13 residues in the CDR3. This chain's CDR3 is CSVIGGPNYGYTF. CDR3 DNA: TGCAGCGTGATAGGGGGCCCTAACTATGGCTACACCTTC.

The gene calls are TRBV19 and TRBJ2-3; possible D gene TRBD1, 5 bases. CDR1 LNHDA and CDR2 SQIVND come from the germline V gene (reference sequence). V shed 3 bases and J shed 3 bases, with 7 bases lying between them. This CDR3 comprises 13 residues. The CDR3 is CASSIGQTDTQYF. In DNA form, the CDR3 reads TGTGCCAGTAGTATCGGACAAACAGATACGCAGTATTTT.

The chain employs TRBV6-6 and TRBJ1-2; TRBD1 aligns across 7 bases. This CDR3 is 14 amino acids long. CDR1 MNHNY and CDR2 SVGAGI come from the germline V gene (reference sequence). J gave up 7 bases and V 4 bases, and 9 bases lay outside the gene matches. CDR3 in amino acids: CASSSQGERGGYTF. The CDR3 DNA reads TGTGCCAGCAGTTCGCAGGGGGAGAGAGGTGGCTACACCTTC.

The chain couples TRBV19 to TRBJ1-5; the D gene is possibly TRBD1 (5 bases). The CDR3 length is 14 residues. Per germline, CDR1 LNHDA and CDR2 SQIVND (reference sequence). V shed 10 bases and J shed 6 bases, with 19 bases lying between them. The chain's CDR3 is CATTYSGGGQPQHF. The CDR3 coding sequence is TGTGCCACCACTTACTCGGGGGGGGGTCAGCCCCAGCATTTT. The full variable domain, its missing parts supplied by reference TRBV19 and TRBJ1-5, is DGGITQSPKYLFRKEGQNVTLSCEQNLNHDAMYWYRQDPGQGLRLIYYSQIVNDFQKGDIAEGYSVSREKKESFPLTVTSAQKNPTAFYLCATTYSGGGQPQHFGDGTRLSIL.

V is TRBV6-5 and J is TRBJ2-7; the match to TRBD2 covers 7 bases. Trimming removed 0 bases from V and 0 bases from J; junction bases left unmatched: 2. This CDR3 is built from 15 residues. Per the germline V gene, CDR1 is MNHEY and CDR2 is SVGAGI. The CDR3 coding sequence is TGTGCCAGCAGTTACTCGGGACTACTCTCCTACGAGCAGTACTTC. Protein sequence: CASSYSGLLSYEQYF.

The rearrangement joins TRBV7-2 to TRBJ1-4; D remains unclear. The germline V gene has CDR1 SGHTA and CDR2 FQGNSA. There are 16 residues in the CDR3. Trimming took 5 bases from V and 4 from J, leaving 17 bases between them. The CDR3 DNA sequence: TGTGCCAGCAGCCCGCGGTTGCGGCAACATAATGAAAAACTGTTTTTT. This codes for CASSPRLRQHNEKLFF.

This chain joins TRBV7-2 and TRBJ1-1; no clear D. With 1 base removed from V and 4 bases from J, the gap between germline ends came to 13 bases. The length of the CDR3 is 15 residues. From germline, CDR1 is SGHTA and CDR2 FQGNSA. CDR3 loop: CASSLDTGESTEAFF. CDR3 in DNA: TGTGCCAGCAGCTTAGATACGGGTGAGAGCACTGAAGCTTTCTTT. Variable domain in full (rest from reference TRBV7-2 and TRBJ1-1): GAGVSQSPSNKVTEKGKDVELRCDPISGHTALYWYRQSLGQGLEFLIYFQGNSAPDKSGLPSDRFSAERTGGSVSTLTIQRTQQEDSAVYLCASSLDTGESTEAFFGQGTRLTVV.

This clone was detected once. V and J are TRBV19 and TRBJ1-6; possibly TRBD1 for D (5 bases). Germline V gives CDR1 LNHDA, CDR2 SQIVND (reference sequence). V dropped 5 bases and J dropped 1 base, with 12 bases sitting between them. This CDR3 has 16 residues. CDR3 loop: CASSLSQGSYNSPLHF. The CDR3, as DNA: TGTGCCAGTAGTTTATCGCAGGGATCCTATAATTCACCCCTCCACTTT.

The chain combines TRBV4-1 with TRBJ2-3; 7 bases fit TRBD2. The CDR3 extends over 15 amino acids. Germline-derived CDR1 and CDR2 are MGHRA and YSYEKL. Trimming took 1 base from V and 2 from J; bases not matched to a gene: 3. In DNA form, the CDR3 reads TGCGCCAGCAGCCAAGCGGGAGGATTCACAGATACGCAGTATTTT. This codes for CASSQAGGFTDTQYF.

This clone was detected a few times. DNA for the CDR3: TGTGCCATCAGCAGCTCCGGGACAGGGGTACATGGCTACACCTTC. Translation: CAISSSGTGVHGYTF. The chain combines TRBV10-3 with TRBJ1-2, with 10 positions matching TRBD1. Per the germline V gene, CDR1 is ENHRY and CDR2 is SYGVKD. There are 15 residues in the CDR3. The ends lost 6 bases at V and 6 bases at J; junction bases unmatched: 10.

DNA for the CDR3: TGTGCCAGTAGCTGGTTAGCGGGAGATCCGGTCAATGAGCAGTTCTTC. This gives the protein CASSWLAGDPVNEQFF. This chain connects TRBV19 to TRBJ2-1; 9 nucleotides agree with TRBD2. Trimming took 6 bases from V and 6 from J; bases not matched to a gene: 12. Germline V CDR1 and CDR2: LNHDA, SQIVND (reference sequence). This CDR3 is 16 amino acids long.

The rearrangement joins TRBV7-8 to TRBJ2-7, with D unclear. Per germline, CDR1 SGHVS and CDR2 FQNEAQ. CDR3 length equals 14 residues. V was shortened by 2 bases and J by 5 bases, with 13 bases between the two germline ends. The CDR3: CASSLPPNIHEQYF. CDR3 DNA: TGTGCCAGCAGCTTACCCCCGAACATCCACGAGCAGTACTTC.

The chain joins TRBV2 to TRBJ1-1, with a weak D call TRBD1 (6 bases). This CDR3 comprises 14 residues. Germline values: CDR1 SNHLY, CDR2 FYNNEI. Trimming left V 5 bases short and J 4 bases short, with 14 bases between. CDR3 DNA: TGTGCCAGCAGTATAGCCAGGGGAATCACTGAAGCTTTCTTT. Amino acid sequence: CASSIARGITEAFF.

The rearrangement links TRBV5-6 to TRBJ2-7, with D possibly being TRBD1 (5 bases). V gave up 4 bases and J gave up 5 bases, with 16 bases separating them. Per germline, CDR1 SGHDT and CDR2 YYEEEE. The CDR3 covers 14 residues. The CDR3 here is CASSRGHLSDEQYF. The CDR3 nucleotides read TGTGCCAGCAGCAGAGGACATCTATCCGACGAGCAGTACTTC.

This clone was recorded once. The V gene is TRBV19, the J gene TRBJ1-4; TRBD1 aligns across 10 bases. The germline gives CDR1 LNHDA, CDR2 SQIVND (reference sequence). Germline trimming cut 8 bases from V and 3 bases from J; bases unmatched to any gene: 0. The CDR3 loop spans 13 amino acids. CDR3 sequence: CASGTGANEKLFF. Written as DNA, the CDR3 is TGTGCCAGTGGGACAGGGGCTAATGAAAAACTGTTTTTT.

This chain connects TRBV11-2 to TRBJ2-7; tentatively, D is TRBD1 (6 bases). The CDR3 consists of 14 residues. Germline CDR1 SGHAT, CDR2 FQNNGV. V lost 3 bases to trimming and J lost 2 bases, with 11 bases between them. CDR3 residues: CASSLWTATYEQYF. In DNA form, the CDR3 reads TGTGCCAGCAGCTTGTGGACAGCGACCTACGAGCAGTACTTC.

The V gene is TRBV5-1, the J gene TRBJ2-5; D is undetermined. The CDR3 is made up of 14 amino acids. Germline values: CDR1 SGHRS, CDR2 YFSETQ. V lost 4 bases and J 4 bases, leaving 14 bases between the germline ends. CDR3 coding DNA: TGCGCCAGCAGCCCCTCAAATGTCGGAGAGACCCAGTACTTC. Its translation is CASSPSNVGETQYF.

The chain employs TRBV9 and TRBJ2-4, with 8 positions matching TRBD2. CDR1 and CDR2 (germline): SGDLS, YYNGEE. J gave up 1 base and V 4 bases, and 7 bases lay outside the gene matches. The CDR3 contains 16 residues. In DNA, the CDR3 is TGTGCCAGCAGCCCCCAGCGGGAGTTTGCCAAAAACATTCAGTACTTC. This encodes CASSPQREFAKNIQYF.

This sequence joins TRBV20-1 and TRBJ2-1; D might be TRBD2 (7 bases). V was cut by 7 bases and J by 8 bases, with 12 bases left in between. From germline, CDR1 is DFQATT and CDR2 SNEGSKA (reference sequence). This CDR3 spans 11 amino acids. The CDR3 spells CSVQGRDEQFF. Here the CDR3 DNA reads TGCAGTGTCCAGGGGAGGGATGAGCAGTTCTTC.

This sequence joins TRBV9 and TRBJ1-1; D not resolved. Germline assignment: CDR1 SGDLS and CDR2 YYNGEE. The V and J ends lost 4 bases and 3 bases respectively, with 22 bases between them. This CDR3 region has 17 residues. CDR3 sequence reads: CASSLQASTARDTEAFF. The CDR3 bases are TGTGCCAGCAGCCTCCAAGCCTCGACCGCTCGGGACACTGAAGCTTTCTTT. The whole variable domain, filled in from reference TRBV9 and TRBJ1-1, reads DSGVTQTPKHLITATGQRVTLRCSPRSGDLSVYWYQQSLDQGLQFLIQYYNGEERAKGNILERFSAQQFPDLHSELNLSSLELGDSALYFCASSLQASTARDTEAFFGQGTRLTVV.

J is TRBJ1-3 and V is TRBV4-1; a possible D gene is TRBD1 (5 bases). V lost 0 bases to trimming and J lost 4 bases, with 10 bases between them. This CDR3 region has 15 residues. Germline CDR1 is MGHRA and CDR2 is YSYEKL. The CDR3 reads CASSQDRAGGNTIYF. The CDR3 nucleotides read TGCGCCAGCAGCCAAGATCGGGCAGGGGGAAACACCATATATTTT.

This rearrangement joins TRBV5-4 to TRBJ2-1; D is possibly TRBD2 (5 bases). The CDR3 contains 17 residues. The germline V gene encodes CDR1 SGHNT and CDR2 YYREEE (reference sequence). V lost 4 bases and J lost 4, with 21 bases in between. This CDR3 is CASSQDPQRTGYNEQFF. CDR3 in DNA: TGTGCCAGCAGCCAAGATCCGCAGAGGACTGGGTACAATGAGCAGTTCTTC.

This chain uses TRBV10-3 with TRBJ2-7, with 11 bases identical to TRBD1. Per the germline V gene, CDR1 is ENHRY and CDR2 is SYGVKD. Germline trimming cut 7 bases from V and 3 bases from J; bases unmatched to any gene: 11. CDR3 length equals 16 residues. The CDR3 DNA is TGTGCCATCACCACCACACCGGGACAGGGGGTCTACGAGCAGTACTTC. It codes for CAITTTPGQGVYEQYF.

This chain uses TRBV5-8 with TRBJ1-1, with unresolved D. V was trimmed by 5 bases and J by 1 base, leaving 18 bases between them. This CDR3 is built from 16 residues. Germline CDR1 reads SGHTS; CDR2 reads YDEGEE. CDR3: CASSFVGGSGNTEAFF. In DNA form, the CDR3 reads TGTGCCAGCAGTTTCGTGGGAGGGAGTGGGAACACTGAAGCTTTCTTT.

The chain carries TRBV11-1 and TRBJ2-1; the match to TRBD1 covers 9 bases. The length of the CDR3 is 16 residues. Germline loops: CDR1 SGHAT, CDR2 FQDESV (reference sequence). V dropped 5 bases and J dropped 3; count of bases not matched to a gene: 8. The DNA of the CDR3 is TGTGCCAGCAGCCCCCCTGGGACAGGGATCTACAATGAGCAGTTCTTC. This gives the protein CASSPPGTGIYNEQFF. The whole variable domain, filled in from reference TRBV11-1 and TRBJ2-1, reads EAEVAQSPRYKITEKSQAVAFWCDPISGHATLYWYRQILGQGPELLVQFQDESVVDDSQLPKDRFSAERLKGVDSTLKIQPAELGDSAMYLCASSPPGTGIYNEQFFGPGTRLTVL.

CDR3 loop: CAWSVGKRPQHF. CDR3 in DNA: TGTGCCTGGAGCGTCGGTAAGAGGCCCCAGCATTTT. This chain joins TRBV30 and TRBJ1-5; D is undetermined. CDR1 and CDR2 (germline): GTSNPN, SVGIG (reference sequence). The germline V and J ends were trimmed by 3 bases and 9 bases, with 12 bases remaining between them. The CDR3 length is 12 residues.

The CDR3 DNA reads TGTGCCTGGAGTGGTCTGGGGGGAAAGAGAACCTTC. It translates to CAWSGLGGKRTF. This chain links TRBV30 with TRBJ1-2, with D perhaps matching TRBD1 (5 bases). The CDR3 extends over 12 amino acids. Trimming took off 1 base at V and 14 bases at J, with 17 bases between the two ends. CDR1 is GTSNPN and CDR2 is SVGIG in the germline V gene (reference sequence).